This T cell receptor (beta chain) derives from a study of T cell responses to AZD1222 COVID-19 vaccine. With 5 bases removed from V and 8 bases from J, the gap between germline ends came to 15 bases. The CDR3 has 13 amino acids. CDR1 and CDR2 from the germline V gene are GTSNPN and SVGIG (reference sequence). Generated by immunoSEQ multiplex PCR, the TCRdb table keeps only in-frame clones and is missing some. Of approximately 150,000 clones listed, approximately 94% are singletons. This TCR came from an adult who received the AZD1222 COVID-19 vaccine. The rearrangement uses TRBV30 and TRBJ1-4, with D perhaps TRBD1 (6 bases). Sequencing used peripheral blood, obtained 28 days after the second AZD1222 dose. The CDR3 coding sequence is TGTGCCTGGGGTTCGGGGGCGGGGGAAAAACTGTTTTTT. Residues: CAWGSGAGEKLFF.